One and the same sample provided the 6 T cell receptor beta chains below, sequenced in a study of shared clonotypes between healthy human individuals. The protocol was immunoSEQ multiplex PCR, while the TCRdb copy is restricted to in-frame clones and leaves out a portion. The sample includes about a million clones, roughly 80% of them seen just once. Sequencing was done on a sample of memory CD4+ T cells sorted from blood. Documented subset: CD45RA-negative fraction. Receptors originate from a man younger than 35 in good health.

This clone was found once. CDR3 bases: TGTGCCAGCAGAGCCGGGGGGTGGGAGGGCTACGAGCAGTACTTC. This codes for CASRAGGWEGYEQYF. The chain uses TRBV6-1 and TRBJ2-7; 7 bases line up with TRBD2. Trimming cost V 6 bases and J 3 bases; bases outside gene matches: 11. This CDR3 contains 15 residues. Germline V gene data show CDR1 as MNHNS and CDR2 as SASEGT.

This clone showed up just a few times. V and J are TRBV5-6 and TRBJ1-4, with D perhaps matching TRBD1 (5 bases). V was shortened by 3 bases and J by 3 bases, with 18 bases between the two germline ends. Per germline, CDR1 SGHDT and CDR2 YYEEEE. The CDR3 has 17 amino acids. The CDR3 nucleotides read TGTGCCAGCAGCTGGACTCGTGATGCGACAGCTAATGAAAAACTGTTTTTT. Protein: CASSWTRDATANEKLFF. Combining the CDR3 with reference TRBV5-6 and TRBJ1-4 gives the whole variable domain DAGVTQSPTHLIKTRGQQVTLRCSPKSGHDTVSWYQQALGQGPQFIFQYYEEEERQRGNFPDRFSGHQFPNYSSELNVNALLLGDSALYLCASSWTRDATANEKLFFGSGTQLSVL.

The genes are TRBV6-1 and TRBJ2-7, with D maybe TRBD2 (7 bases). CDR3 length: 13 amino acids. Germline-derived CDR1 and CDR2 are MNHNS and SASEGT. The ends were cut back, 8 bases at V and 3 bases at J, with 14 bases in the middle. The CDR3: CASAGEGGYEQYF. Here the CDR3 DNA reads TGTGCCAGCGCCGGGGAGGGGGGCTACGAGCAGTACTTC.

The chain has TRBV19 and TRBJ2-3; tentatively, D is TRBD1 (6 bases). The germline gives CDR1 LNHDA, CDR2 SQIVND (reference sequence). Trimming left V 2 bases short and J 5 bases short, with 8 bases between. The CDR3 is 13 residues long. CDR3 nucleotides: TGTGCCAGTAGTATAACAGGGCAAGATACGCAGTATTTT. Encoded protein: CASSITGQDTQYF.

The V and J genes are TRBV18 and TRBJ1-2, with 8 bases aligning to TRBD1. The CDR3 consists of 15 residues. Germline V lookup: CDR1 KGHSH, CDR2 LQKENI. Germline trimming cut 3 bases from V and 6 bases from J; bases unmatched to any gene: 9. The CDR3 here is CASSPQGALINGYTF. CDR3 coding DNA: TGTGCCAGCTCACCGCAGGGGGCGCTTATCAATGGCTACACCTTC.

V gene TRBV5-4 combines with J gene TRBJ1-1; TRBD1 might be the D (5 bases). The CDR3 totals 14 residues. Germline V gene data show CDR1 as SGHNT and CDR2 as YYREEE (reference sequence). Trimming removed 5 bases from V and 1 base from J, with 12 bases in between. CDR3 in amino acids: CASRPRQKNTEAFF. CDR3 nucleotides: TGTGCCAGCAGGCCTCGACAGAAGAACACTGAAGCTTTCTTT.